This entry lists 10 T cell receptor beta chains sequenced from one sample in a study of metastatic and nonmetastatic thyroid tumors. From the PCR reads, TCRdb re-called clones with MiXCR. The sample shows tens of thousands of clones, approximately 17% of them seen only once. Each patient came to thyroid surgery without any prior treatment (of any kind). Sequencing input: blood. These receptors originate from a female donor with papillary thyroid cancer or a benign thyroid nodule (not recorded which). Some clones in this sample may be carry-over from other donors' samples.

In this sample, this clone turned up many times. The J gene is TRBJ2-2, the V gene TRBV5-1; 8 bases are a match to TRBD2. Germline values: CDR1 SGHRS, CDR2 YFSETQ. With V trimmed by 4 bases and J by 5 bases, 7 bases remained unmatched. The CDR3 consists of 15 residues. The CDR3 coding sequence is TGCGCCAGCAGCAGTGATTTAGCGGGAACCGGGGAGCTGTTTTTT. This codes for CASSSDLAGTGELFF.

This clone was counted many times. The CDR3 is CASSWWGMNTEAFF. The DNA for the CDR3 is TGTGCCAGTAGTTGGTGGGGAATGAACACTGAAGCTTTCTTT. V and J are TRBV19 and TRBJ1-1; D is uncertain. CDR1 is LNHDA and CDR2 is SQIVND in the germline V gene (reference sequence). Trimming removed 5 bases at V and 0 bases at J, with 10 bases between. This CDR3 region has 14 residues.

The chain combines TRBV20-1 with TRBJ2-7, with D tentatively TRBD1 (7 bases). The germline CDR1 and CDR2 sequences are DFQATT and SNEGSKA (reference sequence). V lost 6 bases and J lost 0, with 12 bases in between. CDR3 length equals 13 residues. The CDR3 sequence: CSARRGLSYEQYF. CDR3 in DNA: TGCAGTGCGAGGAGGGGGCTCTCCTACGAGCAGTACTTC.

The V and J genes are TRBV20-1 and TRBJ2-3; the D gene is possibly TRBD2 (6 bases). There are 14 residues in the CDR3. V was cut by 8 bases and J by 2 bases, with 17 bases left in between. From germline, CDR1 is DFQATT and CDR2 SNEGSKA (reference sequence). CDR3 region: CSSSLAGYTDTQYF. The CDR3 bases are TGCAGTTCATCATTGGCGGGATACACAGATACGCAGTATTTT.

This clone has only a few counts. One end of the junction does not line up with germline, which may come from a read error. The CDR3 DNA is TGCGCCAGAAGGGGGCTAGCGGGTCACAGATACGCAGTGTTT. It specifies CARRGLAGHRYAVF. The chain has TRBV10-1 and TRBJ2-3; TRBD2 is a possible D gene (8 bases). CDR1 is WNHNN and CDR2 is SYGVQD in the germline V gene (reference sequence). The CDR3 is 14 residues long.

Only one count was recorded for this clone. CDR3 DNA sequence: TGCGCCAGCAGCTTGACAAGAAACACTGAAGCTTTCTTT. Its translation is CASSLTRNTEAFF. The chain joins TRBV5-1 to TRBJ1-1; D remains unclear. Trimming left V 1 base short and J 2 bases short, with 6 bases between. From germline, CDR1 is SGHRS and CDR2 YFSETQ. The CDR3 extends over 13 amino acids.

This clone was detected a few times. This chain links TRBV6-1 with TRBJ2-7, with 10 bases matching TRBD2. The CDR3 is made up of 13 amino acids. The trim removed 4 bases at V and 5 bases at J, leaving 2 bases unmatched. Germline V gene data show CDR1 as MNHNS and CDR2 as SASEGT. The CDR3 loop is CASSVLAGDEQYF. The CDR3 coding sequence is TGTGCCAGCAGTGTGCTAGCGGGAGACGAGCAGTACTTC.

About this clone itself: At one boundary the junction diverges from the germline segment, which might be a read error. This chain uses TRBV6-5 with TRBJ2-2; either TRBD1 or TRBD2 may fit D (6 bases each). The CDR3 covers 14 residues. Germline loops: CDR1 MNHEY, CDR2 SVGAGI. In DNA, the CDR3 is TGTGCCAGCAGTTACGGGCAGGGGACCGGGGAGGTGTTTTTT. It specifies CASSYGQGTGEVFF.

This clone was picked up many times. The DNA of the CDR3 is TGTGCCAGCAGCTCTGACAAGAATCAGCCCCAGCATTTT. Encoded protein: CASSSDKNQPQHF. The chain uses TRBV7-2 and TRBJ1-5; unclear D gene. The germline gives CDR1 SGHTA, CDR2 FQGNSA. The germline V and J ends were trimmed by 4 bases and 4 bases, with 8 bases remaining between them. The CDR3 extends over 13 amino acids.

This clone was observed many times. The chain couples TRBV5-8 to TRBJ1-2; D remains ambiguous. The ends were cut back, 4 bases at V and 13 bases at J, with 8 bases in the middle. Looked up from germline, CDR1 is SGHTS and CDR2 is YDEGEE. This CDR3 spans 9 amino acids. The chain's CDR3 is CASSGGLTF. The CDR3 region has the DNA TGTGCCAGCAGCGGAGGTCTCACCTTC.